These T cell receptor beta chains were read from a single sample in a study of T cell repertoires in cytomegalovirus infection. Via MiXCR, TCRdb re-called the reads, giving one row per CDR3 protein. The table includes some 800,000 distinct CDR3 sequences, roughly 29% detected once. These receptors' targets are unknown. The source was cultured CD8+ T cells from PBMCs, collected from culture after CMV antigen stimulation. These receptors were collected from a human donor in good health (CMV status not recorded). Some clones in this sample may be carry-over from other donors' samples. The CDR3 runs from the conserved cysteine through the conserved F or W. The D gene is left open where the match is weak. Clone size appears in some rows only: once, few, many, or a class for an expanded clone.

>TRBJ1-2|.|.|TRBV28
CVSSLFGQYGYTF
TGTGTCAGCAGTTTATTCGGACAGTATGGCTACACCTTC
>TRBJ1-2|.|few|TRBV7-6
CASSLEASYGYTF
TGTGCCAGCAGCTTAGAGGCCAGCTATGGCTACACCTTC
>TRBJ1-1|.|few|TRBV12-3/TRBV12-4
CASIDRTDLNTEAFF
TGTGCCAGCATTGATCGGACGGACTTGAACACTGAAGCTTTCTTT
>TRBJ2-1|TRBD2|few|TRBV6-1
CASVRGVLVAYNEQFF
TGTGCCAGTGTGCGGGGGGTCTTGGTTGCCTACAATGAGCAGTTCTTC
>TRBJ2-3|.|few|TRBV7-6
CASSPRHPSTDTQYF
TGTGCCAGCAGCCCAAGGCACCCTAGCACAGATACGCAGTATTTT
>TRBJ2-1|.|many|TRBV7-2
CASSNWNEQFF
TGTGCCAGCAGCAATTGGAATGAGCAGTTCTTC
>TRBJ1-1|.|many|TRBV7-9
CASSPQGRTEAFF
TGTGCCAGCAGCCCTCAGGGTCGGACTGAAGCTTTCTTT
>TRBJ1-2|TRBD1|many|TRBV7-6
CASSPLGQGVQGYTF
TGTGCCAGCAGCCCACTCGGACAGGGGGTACAGGGCTACACCTTC
>TRBJ1-1|TRBD1|.|TRBV7-9
CASSLVLTGVAFF
TGTGCCAGCAGCTTAGTACTAACAGGGGTAGCTTTCTTT
>TRBJ1-2|TRBD1|.|TRBV4-1
CASSQGTGSRGYTF
TGCGCCAGCAGCCAGGGGACAGGGTCCAGAGGCTACACCTTC
>TRBJ2-5|TRBD1|many|TRBV7-6
CASSLGLDRGVLQTQYF
TGTGCCAGCAGCTTAGGACTGGACAGGGGGGTTTTACAGACCCAGTACTTC
>TRBJ2-1|.|few|TRBV19
CASSILKDTVSYNEQFF
TGTGCCAGTAGTATATTGAAAGACACTGTATCCTACAATGAGCAGTTCTTC
>TRBJ2-3|TRBD2|.|TRBV6-5
CASSKTSGGDSTDTQYF
TGTGCCAGCAGCAAAACTTCGGGGGGGGACAGCACAGATACGCAGTATTTT
>TRBJ1-1|.|.|TRBV2
CAYQVNTEAFF
TGTGCCTACCAGGTGAACACTGAAGCTTTCTTT
>TRBJ1-4|.|.|TRBV18
CASSPGPGQGTNEKLFF
TGTGCCAGCTCACCAGGTCCCGGGCAGGGAACTAATGAAAAACTGTTTTTT
>TRBJ2-3|TRBD2|.|TRBV6-6
CASSYPSRLASTDTQYF
TGTGCCAGCAGTTACCCCTCCCGACTAGCTAGCACAGATACGCAGTATTTT
>TRBJ1-2|.|.|TRBV4-2
CASSREGGTPQGYTF
TGTGCCAGCAGCCGAGAAGGGGGGACTCCTCAAGGCTACACCTTC
>TRBJ1-1|.|few|TRBV12-5
CASGLARGTEAFF
TGTGCTAGTGGTTTGGCCAGGGGTACTGAAGCTTTCTTT
>TRBJ2-2|.|.|TRBV7-9
CASSHRLARNTGELFF
TGTGCCAGCAGTCATCGACTGGCCCGAAACACCGGGGAGCTGTTTTTT
>TRBJ2-1|.|.|TRBV3-1
CASSQDVAYEQFF
TGTGCCAGCAGCCAAGATGTAGCCTATGAGCAGTTCTTC
>TRBJ1-3|.|many|TRBV12-3/TRBV12-4
CASSYLSRGYGNTIYF
TGTGCCAGCAGTTACTTGTCGAGGGGGTATGGAAACACCATATATTTT
>TRBJ1-5|.|.|TRBV20-1
CSARDGFGNQPQHF
TGCAGTGCTAGAGATGGGTTTGGGAATCAGCCCCAGCATTTT